Detailed here is one T cell receptor (beta chain). The CDR3 is 14 amino acids. Each TCR library consumed about 4,000 ng of total RNA. TCRdb re-called the 5' RACE reads; every CDR3 protein appears as one record, without DNA. The sample table sets out over 90,000 distinct CDR3 sequences. This sample stems from a study of monozygotic twins with inflammatory bowel disease. The TCR was taken from a human donor with ulcerative colitis or Crohn's disease, or a healthy co-twin of an affected twin (not recorded which). The sample was blood. The genes are TRBV12-3 or TRBV12-4 and TRBJ1-2; the TRBD1 assignment by TCRdb is unverifiable without DNA. The CDR3 protein is CASTLQGVIYGYTF.